A single sample gave rise to the 30 T cell receptor beta chains below, sequenced in a study of blood T cell repertoires in COVID-19. Generated by immunoSEQ multiplex PCR, the TCRdb table keeps only in-frame clones and is missing some. The table lists hundreds of thousands of clones, about nine tenths of them singletons. Sample: peripheral blood. These receptors all stem from a woman aged 45-65 years with COVID-19, enrolled during active disease.

V usage is TRBV5-1 and J usage is TRBJ1-1; a weak D match, TRBD1 (6 bases). Germline CDR1 is SGHRS and CDR2 is YFSETQ. The V and J ends lost 1 base and 4 bases respectively, with 17 bases between them. The CDR3 consists of 16 residues. In nucleotides, the CDR3 is TGCGCCAGCAGCTTGAGGACAGCCCTCGAGGGCACTGAAGCTTTCTTT. Translating it yields CASSLRTALEGTEAFF.

This clone was observed a handful of times. The gene calls are TRBV4-1 and TRBJ1-2, with D possibly being TRBD1 (5 bases). This CDR3 spans 14 amino acids. From germline, CDR1 is MGHRA and CDR2 YSYEKL. V was shortened by 0 bases and J by 5 bases, with 10 bases between the two germline ends. This CDR3 is CASSQERGGYGYTF. The CDR3 DNA reads TGCGCCAGCAGCCAAGAGCGGGGGGGATATGGCTACACCTTC.

V and J are TRBV30 and TRBJ1-2; D gene uncertain. The germline V gene has CDR1 GTSNPN and CDR2 SVGIG (reference sequence). Trimming took 8 bases from V and 1 from J, leaving 8 bases between them. This CDR3 has 11 amino acids. The CDR3 sequence is CAVQSNYGYTF. The CDR3 DNA is TGTGCCGTACAGAGTAACTATGGCTACACCTTC.

J is TRBJ2-7 and V is TRBV5-4, with D possibly being TRBD2 (6 bases). V lost 4 bases and J 4 bases, leaving 24 bases between the germline ends. Germline CDR1 is SGHNT and CDR2 is YYREEE (reference sequence). The CDR3 consists of 17 residues. The CDR3 protein is CASSPPRQTGTSYEQYF. The CDR3 DNA is TGTGCCAGCAGCCCACCCCGACAAACTGGGACTTCGTACGAGCAGTACTTC.

J is TRBJ1-2 and V is TRBV11-2; the D is unclear. The CDR3 sequence is 12 residues long. V gave up 5 bases and J gave up 6 bases, with 10 bases separating them. The germline V gene has CDR1 SGHAT and CDR2 FQNNGV. The CDR3 coding sequence is TGTGCCAGCAGCCCGAATGGGCATGGCTACACCTTC. This codes for CASSPNGHGYTF.

This clone has a handful of counts. V usage is TRBV30 and J usage is TRBJ1-2; D is possibly TRBD1 (6 bases). Per germline, CDR1 GTSNPN and CDR2 SVGIG (reference sequence). This CDR3 is 13 amino acids long. V dropped 4 bases and J dropped 4 bases, with 13 bases sitting between them. The CDR3 DNA is TGTGCCTGGATAACGGGGGGCGTCTATGGCTACACCTTC. It encodes CAWITGGVYGYTF.

This chain joins TRBV5-1 and TRBJ1-1; no clear D. The germline V gene has CDR1 SGHRS and CDR2 YFSETQ. The germline V and J ends were trimmed by 5 bases and 3 bases, with 11 bases remaining between them. The CDR3 is 13 amino acids. The CDR3 is CASSDRGDTEAFF. The CDR3 DNA is TGCGCCAGCAGTGATCGGGGTGACACTGAAGCTTTCTTT.

The V gene is TRBV3-1 (or the pseudogene TRBV3-2), the J gene TRBJ2-4, with 10 bases fitting TRBD2. Germline V gene sequence: CDR1 LGHDT, CDR2 YNNKEL (reference sequence). The CDR3 is made up of 15 amino acids. V was clipped by 4 bases and J by 9 bases; unmatched bases: 9. The CDR3 coding sequence is TGTGCCAGCAGCCGAGCGGGGGGGCCTGCGGGCATTCAGTACTTC. The encoded protein is CASSRAGGPAGIQYF.

The chain combines TRBV7-3 with TRBJ2-3; TRBD2 agrees at 13 bases. Trimming cost V 5 bases and J 7 bases; bases outside gene matches: 9. CDR3 length equals 16 residues. Germline values: CDR1 SGHTA, CDR2 FQGTGA. The CDR3 here is CASSPTSGGALHTQYF. DNA of the CDR3: TGTGCCAGCAGCCCAACTAGCGGGGGGGCCCTACATACGCAGTATTTT.

This clone was detected once. The V gene is TRBV19, the J gene TRBJ1-1; 7 bases are shared with TRBD1. Trimming cost V 6 bases and J 0 bases; bases outside gene matches: 4. Germline CDR1 LNHDA, CDR2 SQIVND (reference sequence). CDR3 length: 14 residues. Written as DNA, the CDR3 is TGTGCCAGTAGGTGGGGACAGATGAACACTGAAGCTTTCTTT. Protein sequence: CASRWGQMNTEAFF.

The sample holds one count of this clone. The V gene is TRBV3-1 (or the pseudogene TRBV3-2), the J gene TRBJ2-5, with 10 bases aligning to TRBD2. J was trimmed by 2 bases and V by 2 bases; bases with no gene match: 11. The CDR3 runs 18 residues. Germline CDR1 LGHDT, CDR2 YNNKEL (reference sequence). CDR3 loop: CASSQFPLAGAKQETQYF. In DNA, the CDR3 is TGTGCCAGCAGCCAATTCCCCCTAGCGGGGGCGAAGCAAGAGACCCAGTACTTC.

The rearrangement links TRBV12-3 or TRBV12-4 to TRBJ2-1, with D possibly TRBD2 on 6 matching bases. Between the trimmed V and J ends, which lost 3 bases and 8 bases, there was a span of 11 bases. This CDR3 is 13 amino acids long. The CDR3 spells CASSLGRRDEQFF. CDR3 nucleotides: TGTGCCAGCAGTTTGGGGAGGAGGGATGAGCAGTTCTTC.

This chain links TRBV4-2 with TRBJ2-7; 7 positions match TRBD2. Per germline, CDR1 LGHNA and CDR2 YNFKEQ. CDR3 length: 15 amino acids. Unmatched junction bases numbered 7, after V lost 0 bases and J lost 5 bases. The CDR3 coding sequence is TGTGCCAGCAGCCAAGAGTTGGGGGGGGTAAACGAGCAGTACTTC. Translation gives CASSQELGGVNEQYF.

This rearrangement joins TRBV30 to TRBJ1-1; 8 bases agree with TRBD1. CDR3 length: 14 amino acids. V trimming: 5 bases; J trimming: 1 base; junction bases outside the gene matches: 6. The germline gives CDR1 GTSNPN, CDR2 SVGIG (reference sequence). Here the CDR3 reads CAWYPGQANTEAFF. Written as DNA, the CDR3 is TGTGCCTGGTATCCGGGACAGGCGAACACTGAAGCTTTCTTT.

The chain combines TRBV14 with TRBJ2-7, with 7 bases fitting TRBD1. Losses at the gene ends were 3 bases for V and 3 bases for J; bases not matched to a gene: 11. The germline V gene has CDR1 SGHDN and CDR2 FVKESK. This CDR3 region has 16 residues. The chain's CDR3 is CASSHKLMAGGYEQYF. The CDR3, as DNA: TGTGCCAGCAGCCACAAGTTGATGGCAGGGGGCTACGAGCAGTACTTC.

The rearrangement links TRBV10-1 to TRBJ2-3; 11 bases match TRBD1. Germline CDR1 WNHNN, CDR2 SYGVQD (reference sequence). With 6 bases clipped from V and 3 bases from J, the junction kept 8 bases outside the gene matches. This CDR3 spans 16 amino acids. The CDR3 sequence is CASSEEGQGGTDTQYF. CDR3 coding DNA: TGCGCCAGCAGCGAAGAGGGACAGGGGGGAACAGATACGCAGTATTTT.

The table lists this clone with a count of one. V usage is TRBV5-4 and J usage is TRBJ2-4; D possibly corresponds to TRBD1 (5 bases). Trimming shortened V by 0 bases and J by 1 base, and 11 bases separated the two germline ends. CDR1 and CDR2 (germline): SGHNT, YYREEE (reference sequence). The CDR3 extends over 16 amino acids. The CDR3 DNA is TGTGCCAGCAGCTTGGGGGGCCCGCTGGCCAAAAACATTCAGTACTTC. This translates into CASSLGGPLAKNIQYF. Combining the CDR3 with reference TRBV5-4 and TRBJ2-4 gives the whole variable domain ETGVTQSPTHLIKTRGQQVTLRCSSQSGHNTVSWYQQALGQGPQFIFQYYREEENGRGNFPPRFSGLQFPNYSSELNVNALELDDSALYLCASSLGGPLAKNIQYFGAGTRLSVL.

This chain connects TRBV27 to TRBJ2-7; TRBD1 aligns across 9 bases. The CDR3 is 14 residues long. The V and J ends lost 4 bases and 3 bases, in that order; junction bases with no gene match: 4. Germline assignment: CDR1 MNHEY and CDR2 SMNVEV (reference sequence). The CDR3 loop is CASSSTGGYYEQYF. The CDR3 DNA follows: TGTGCCAGCAGTTCGACAGGGGGTTACTACGAGCAGTACTTC.

The CDR3 DNA reads as TGTGCCAGCAGAATTAGGACAGGGACAAACTATGGCTACACCTTC. This gives the protein CASRIRTGTNYGYTF. The V and J genes are TRBV2 and TRBJ1-2, with 8 bases aligning to TRBD1. The CDR3 length is 15 residues. CDR1 is SNHLY, CDR2 FYNNEI, per germline. V lost 6 bases to trimming and J lost 2 bases; unmatched junction nucleotides: 8.

CDR3 protein: CASSPRLSGRNEQFF. The CDR3 DNA sequence: TGTGCCAGCAGCCCCCGACTCAGCGGTCGAAATGAGCAGTTCTTC. The chain uses TRBV3-1 (or the pseudogene TRBV3-2) and TRBJ2-1; tentatively, D is TRBD2 (5 bases). CDR3 size: 15 residues. V lost 4 bases and J 7 bases, leaving 17 bases between the germline ends. Germline CDR1 reads LGHDT; CDR2 reads YNNKEL (reference sequence).

This clone occurred once. The J gene is TRBJ2-1, the V gene TRBV12-3 or TRBV12-4; D might be TRBD1 (6 bases). CDR3 size: 13 residues. Trimming took off 5 bases at V and 5 bases at J, with 10 bases between the two ends. The CDR3 sequence: CASSLRTDNEQFF. In DNA, the CDR3 is TGTGCCAGCAGTCTTAGGACAGACAATGAGCAGTTCTTC.

The V call is TRBV6-4, the J call TRBJ1-4; D not certain. Trimming took 8 bases from V and 2 from J, leaving 12 bases between them. CDR3 size: 14 residues. Germline CDR1 reads MRHNA; CDR2 reads SNTAGT. Written as DNA, the CDR3 is TGTGCCAGCCAGGATATCTCTACTAATGAAAAACTGTTTTTT. It translates to CASQDISTNEKLFF.

V usage is TRBV3-1 (or the pseudogene TRBV3-2) and J usage is TRBJ2-1; no clear D. This CDR3 region has 15 residues. Germline CDR1 reads LGHDT; CDR2 reads YNNKEL (reference sequence). Trimming pared 2 bases from V and 6 bases from J, leaving 14 bases between. The CDR3 DNA follows: TGTGCCAGCAGCCAACGCGGAGTTTCCCCCAATGAGCAGTTCTTC. Translating gives CASSQRGVSPNEQFF.

The J gene is TRBJ2-2, the V gene TRBV4-2; a possible D gene is TRBD2 (7 bases). The germline CDR1 and CDR2 sequences are LGHNA and YNFKEQ. The CDR3 consists of 19 residues. Trimming stripped 0 bases from V and 4 bases from J, with 21 bases between. CDR3 bases: TGTGCCAGCAGCCAAGATAGGGGCGGGGGCGACCTAGGCACCGGGGAGCTGTTTTTT. It encodes CASSQDRGGGDLGTGELFF.

The chain has TRBV7-2 and TRBJ1-6; TRBD1 might be the D (6 bases). In germline, CDR1 is SGHTA, CDR2 FQGNSA. This CDR3 comprises 14 residues. V lost 5 bases and J lost 10, with 15 bases in between. CDR3 loop: CASSQGRGLSPLHF. In DNA, the CDR3 is TGTGCCAGCAGCCAAGGCAGGGGCTTATCACCCCTCCACTTT.

This clone was found once. V is TRBV5-1 and J is TRBJ2-2; TRBD2 agrees at 11 bases. The CDR3 is 17 residues long. Germline-derived CDR1 and CDR2 are SGHRS and YFSETQ. Unmatched junction bases numbered 13, after V lost 4 bases and J lost 8 bases. The CDR3: CASSKLTGTSGGGELFF. CDR3 bases: TGCGCCAGCAGCAAACTTACCGGGACTAGCGGAGGAGGGGAGCTGTTTTTT.

The table lists this clone with a count of one. The rearrangement uses TRBV19 and TRBJ1-1; perhaps TRBD1 as D (6 bases). Between the trimmed V and J ends, which lost 4 bases and 1 base, there was a span of 10 bases. Germline V gene sequence: CDR1 LNHDA, CDR2 SQIVND (reference sequence). The CDR3 runs 14 residues. CDR3 protein: CASSRDNRNTEAFF. DNA for the CDR3: TGTGCCAGTAGTAGGGACAACAGGAACACTGAAGCTTTCTTT.

This clone showed up just a few times. The rearrangement joins TRBV28 to TRBJ1-3; D is perhaps TRBD1 (5 bases). Germline V gene data show CDR1 as MDHEN and CDR2 as SYDVKM. Deletions cut 5 bases from V and 0 bases from J, with 8 bases between. The CDR3 runs 14 residues. This chain's CDR3 is CASSRQHSGNTIYF. CDR3 nucleotides: TGTGCCAGCAGTCGACAGCACTCTGGAAACACCATATATTTT.

This chain links TRBV2 with TRBJ1-6; D ambiguous. This CDR3 is 15 amino acids long. The germline V and J ends were trimmed by 7 bases and 6 bases, with 16 bases remaining between them. Germline V gene data show CDR1 as SNHLY and CDR2 as FYNNEI. This CDR3 is CASTLTRDGNSPLHF. The DNA of the CDR3 is TGTGCCAGCACCCTCACTCGGGATGGTAATTCACCCCTCCACTTT.

This clone was seen only once. The chain carries TRBV7-8 and TRBJ2-1, with TRBD2 identical over 11 bases. This CDR3 has 14 residues. The germline V gene has CDR1 SGHVS and CDR2 FQNEAQ. Unmatched junction bases numbered 9, after V lost 7 bases and J lost 10 bases. CDR3 protein: CASIPELAGEEQFF. The CDR3 bases are TGTGCCAGCATCCCCGAACTAGCGGGGGAGGAGCAGTTCTTC.